This section outlines one TCR beta chain sequence together with its context. Positively selected for CCR7, the CD45RO-negative cells used as naive CD8 cells excluded terminally differentiated effector memory CD45RA+ cells. These data come from a study of shared clonotypes between healthy human individuals. The CDR3 loop spans 15 amino acids. Germline V gene sequence: CDR1 MNHEY, CDR2 SVGAGI. Assay: immunoSEQ multiplex PCR; the TCRdb copy retains only in-frame clones and omits some. The repertoire holds around 1.9 million clones, about 93% seen once, with over 1.5% in the top ten. The sample was naive CD8+ T cells from PBMCs. This clonotype was sampled from a man between 18 and 29 years old in good health. Some clones in this sample may be carry-over from other donors' samples. The V gene is TRBV6-5, the J gene TRBJ2-5; TRBD1 matches at 9 bases. The DNA matches TRBJ2-7 better at its end, which makes the J call doubtful. The CDR3 region is CASQSSGTGFYEQYF. As DNA, the CDR3 is TGTGCCAGTCAATCCTCCGGGACAGGGTTCTACGAGCAGTACTTC.